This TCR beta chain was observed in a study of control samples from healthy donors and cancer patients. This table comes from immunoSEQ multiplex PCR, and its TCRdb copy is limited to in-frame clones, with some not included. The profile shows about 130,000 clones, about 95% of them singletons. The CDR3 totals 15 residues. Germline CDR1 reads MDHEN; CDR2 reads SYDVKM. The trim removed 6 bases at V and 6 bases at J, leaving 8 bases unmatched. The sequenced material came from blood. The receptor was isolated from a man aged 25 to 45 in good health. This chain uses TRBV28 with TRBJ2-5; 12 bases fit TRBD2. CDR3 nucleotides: TGTGCCAGCAGCTCTAGCGGGGGGGCTCGAAAGACCCAGTACTTC. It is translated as CASSSSGGARKTQYF.